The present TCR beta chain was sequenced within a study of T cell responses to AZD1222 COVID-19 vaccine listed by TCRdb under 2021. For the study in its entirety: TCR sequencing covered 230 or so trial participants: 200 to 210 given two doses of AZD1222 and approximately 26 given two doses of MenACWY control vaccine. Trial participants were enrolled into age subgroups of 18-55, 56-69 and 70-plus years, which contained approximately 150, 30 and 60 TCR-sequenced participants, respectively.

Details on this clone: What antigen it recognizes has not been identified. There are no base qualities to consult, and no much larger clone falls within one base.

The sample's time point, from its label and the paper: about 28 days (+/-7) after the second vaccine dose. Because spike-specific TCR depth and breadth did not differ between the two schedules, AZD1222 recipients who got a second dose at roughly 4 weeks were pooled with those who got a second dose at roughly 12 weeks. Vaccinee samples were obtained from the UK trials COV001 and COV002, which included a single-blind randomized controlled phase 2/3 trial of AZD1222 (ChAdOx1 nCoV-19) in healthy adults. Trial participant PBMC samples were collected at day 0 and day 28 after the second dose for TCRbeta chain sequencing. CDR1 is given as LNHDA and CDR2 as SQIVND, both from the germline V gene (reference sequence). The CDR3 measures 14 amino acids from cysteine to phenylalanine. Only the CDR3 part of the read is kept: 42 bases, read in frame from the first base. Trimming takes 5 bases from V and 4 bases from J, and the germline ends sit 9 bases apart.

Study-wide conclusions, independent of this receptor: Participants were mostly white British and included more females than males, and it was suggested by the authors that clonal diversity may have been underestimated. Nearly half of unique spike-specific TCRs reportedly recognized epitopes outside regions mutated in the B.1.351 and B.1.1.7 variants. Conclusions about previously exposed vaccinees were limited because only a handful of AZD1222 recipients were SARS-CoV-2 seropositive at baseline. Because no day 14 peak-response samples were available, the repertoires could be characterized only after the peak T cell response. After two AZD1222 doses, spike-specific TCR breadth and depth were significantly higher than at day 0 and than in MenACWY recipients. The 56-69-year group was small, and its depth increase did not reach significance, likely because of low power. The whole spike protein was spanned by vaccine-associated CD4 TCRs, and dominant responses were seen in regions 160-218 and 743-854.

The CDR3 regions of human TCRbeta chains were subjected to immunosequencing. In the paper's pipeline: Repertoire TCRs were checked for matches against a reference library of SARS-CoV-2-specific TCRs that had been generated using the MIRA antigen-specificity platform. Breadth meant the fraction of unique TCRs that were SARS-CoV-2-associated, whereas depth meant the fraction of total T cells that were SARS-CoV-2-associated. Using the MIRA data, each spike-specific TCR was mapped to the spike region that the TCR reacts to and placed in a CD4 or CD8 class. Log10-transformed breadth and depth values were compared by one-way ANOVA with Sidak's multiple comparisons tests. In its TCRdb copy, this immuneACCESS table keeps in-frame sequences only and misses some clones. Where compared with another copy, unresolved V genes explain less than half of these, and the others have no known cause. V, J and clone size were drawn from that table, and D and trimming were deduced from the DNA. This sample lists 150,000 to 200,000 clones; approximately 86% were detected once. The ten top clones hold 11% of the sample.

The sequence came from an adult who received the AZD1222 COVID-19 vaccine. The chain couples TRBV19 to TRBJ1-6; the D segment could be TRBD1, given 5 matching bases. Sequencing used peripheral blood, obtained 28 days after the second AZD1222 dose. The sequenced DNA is TGTGCCAGTAGTGCTGGACATTATAATTCACCCCTCCACTTT. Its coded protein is CASSAGHYNSPLHF.